The sequence of this TCR beta chain was determined in a study of Graves' ophthalmopathy and Graves' hyperthyroidism. Ineligible for inclusion were patients with other autoimmune diseases, uncontrolled infections, pregnancy or lactation. Transcripts of RNA were the source for amplifying TCR beta CDR3 regions. HTBI primers were employed in first-round RT-PCR, then a second-round multiplex PCR followed. One entry per CDR3 protein, called by TCRdb with MiXCR from the multiplex PCR reads. In the table there are over a million distinct CDR3 sequences, 35% to 45% of which are singletons. Concerning this clonotype itself: Sequence at one end of the junction differs from germline and may be a read error.

The CDR3 length is 17 residues. The germline V gene has CDR1 ENHRY and CDR2 SYGVKD. The V call is TRBV10-3, the J call TRBJ1-5; 9 nucleotides align to TRBD1. The TCR originated in an adult man with Graves' hyperthyroidism. The sample comprised peripheral blood or thyroid tissue (not recorded which). DNA for the CDR3: TGTGCCAGCAGTGAAGTGGGGGGACAGGGTGGAATTCAGCCCCAGCATTTT. This sequence encodes CASSEVGGQGGIQPQHF.